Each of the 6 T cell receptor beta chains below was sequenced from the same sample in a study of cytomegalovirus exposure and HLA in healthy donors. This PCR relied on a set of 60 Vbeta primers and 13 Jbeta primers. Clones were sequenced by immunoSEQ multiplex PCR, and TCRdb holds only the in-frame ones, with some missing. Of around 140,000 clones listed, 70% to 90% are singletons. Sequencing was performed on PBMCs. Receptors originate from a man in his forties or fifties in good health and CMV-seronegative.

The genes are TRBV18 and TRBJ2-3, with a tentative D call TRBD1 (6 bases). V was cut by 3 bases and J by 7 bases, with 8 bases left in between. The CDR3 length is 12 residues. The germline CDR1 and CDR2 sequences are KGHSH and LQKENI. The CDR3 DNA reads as TGTGCCAGCTCACCGGACAGTAATACGCAGTATTTT. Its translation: CASSPDSNTQYF.

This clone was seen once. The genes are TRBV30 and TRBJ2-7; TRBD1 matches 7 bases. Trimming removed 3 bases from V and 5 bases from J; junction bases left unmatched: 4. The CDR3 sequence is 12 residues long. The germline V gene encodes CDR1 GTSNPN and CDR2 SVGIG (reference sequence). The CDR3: CAWSAQGNEQYF. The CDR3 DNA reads TGTGCCTGGAGCGCACAGGGGAACGAGCAGTACTTC.

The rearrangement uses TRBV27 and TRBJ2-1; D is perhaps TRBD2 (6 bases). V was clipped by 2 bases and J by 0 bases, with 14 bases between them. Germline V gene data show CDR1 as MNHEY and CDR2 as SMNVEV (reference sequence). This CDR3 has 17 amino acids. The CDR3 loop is CASSLGTFTSSYNEQFF. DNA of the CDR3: TGTGCCAGCAGTTTAGGGACTTTCACAAGCTCCTACAATGAGCAGTTCTTC.

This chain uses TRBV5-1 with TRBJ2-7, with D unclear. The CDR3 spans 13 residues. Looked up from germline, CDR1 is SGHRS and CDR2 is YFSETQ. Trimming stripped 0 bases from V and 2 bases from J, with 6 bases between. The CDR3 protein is CASSLGGTYEQYF. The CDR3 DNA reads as TGCGCCAGCAGCTTGGGCGGCACCTACGAGCAGTACTTC.

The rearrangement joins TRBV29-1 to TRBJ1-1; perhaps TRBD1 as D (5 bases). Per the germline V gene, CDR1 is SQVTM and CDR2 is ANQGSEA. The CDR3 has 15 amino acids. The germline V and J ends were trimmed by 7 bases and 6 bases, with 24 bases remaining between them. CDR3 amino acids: CSATESGLKGAEAFF. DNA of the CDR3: TGCAGCGCCACTGAATCGGGACTCAAGGGCGCTGAAGCTTTCTTT.

The CDR3 DNA reads as TGTGCCAGCAGTCCGGGTACTCTCAATCAGCCCCAGCATTTT. Amino acid sequence: CASSPGTLNQPQHF. The V call is TRBV27, the J call TRBJ1-5, with unresolved D. The CDR3 extends over 14 amino acids. The germline V gene encodes CDR1 MNHEY and CDR2 SMNVEV (reference sequence). V was trimmed by 5 bases and J by 3 bases, leaving 11 bases between them.